One sample yielded the 25 T cell receptor beta chains listed below, sequenced in a study of blood T cell repertoires in COVID-19. Profiled with immunoSEQ multiplex PCR; TCRdb holds only in-frame clones, not every one. In the table there are around 300,000 clones, about 90% of which are singletons. Input material: PBMCs or T cells enriched from blood (not recorded which). These receptors originate from a woman aged 60-70 years who had recovered from COVID-19.

The CDR3 bases are TGTGCCACCAGTGATCAGGGGCAGCCCCAGCATTTT. Protein sequence: CATSDQGQPQHF. The chain joins TRBV24-1 to TRBJ1-5; perhaps TRBD1 as D (6 bases). There are 12 residues in the CDR3. Deletions cut 3 bases from V and 7 bases from J, with 6 bases between. The germline V gene encodes CDR1 KGHDR and CDR2 SFDVKD.

J is TRBJ1-1 and V is TRBV28, with a weak D call TRBD1 (5 bases). V dropped 3 bases and J dropped 4 bases, with 12 bases sitting between them. CDR3 size: 14 residues. The germline CDR1 and CDR2 sequences are MDHEN and SYDVKM. The CDR3 nucleotides are TGTGCCAGCAGTTTGCCCAGGGTCGGCACTGAAGCTTTCTTT. It translates to CASSLPRVGTEAFF.

The chain couples TRBV3-1 (or the pseudogene TRBV3-2) to TRBJ1-2, with D perhaps matching TRBD1 (5 bases). The CDR3 has 15 amino acids. Per the germline V gene, CDR1 is LGHDT and CDR2 is YNNKEL (reference sequence). V lost 1 base to trimming and J lost 6 bases, with 15 bases between them. CDR3 region: CASSQVSWGEDGYTF. CDR3 in DNA: TGTGCCAGCAGCCAAGTGTCTTGGGGGGAAGATGGCTACACCTTC.

The genes are TRBV3-1 (or the pseudogene TRBV3-2) and TRBJ1-1, with TRBD1 identical over 8 bases. V trimming: 2 bases; J trimming: 6 bases; junction bases outside the gene matches: 8. The CDR3 is made up of 15 amino acids. Per germline, CDR1 LGHDT and CDR2 YNNKEL (reference sequence). The CDR3 here is CASSQHAQGAAEAFF. CDR3 DNA: TGTGCCAGCAGCCAACACGCCCAGGGGGCCGCTGAAGCTTTCTTT.

The V call is TRBV27, the J call TRBJ1-2; D is possibly TRBD1 (6 bases). CDR3 length equals 13 residues. Germline CDR1 reads MNHEY; CDR2 reads SMNVEV (reference sequence). V gave up 6 bases and J gave up 5 bases, with 13 bases separating them. For the CDR3, the DNA is TGTGCCAGCAGCTTGACAGGCCCATATGGCTACACCTTC. This encodes CASSLTGPYGYTF.

V is TRBV2 and J is TRBJ2-5; no clear D. CDR3 length equals 16 residues. Trimming pared 4 bases from V and 1 base from J, leaving 16 bases between. Germline lookup yields CDR1 SNHLY and CDR2 FYNNEI. This chain's CDR3 is CASSALVGSGQETQYF. CDR3 nucleotide sequence: TGTGCCAGCAGTGCCCTGGTGGGCTCAGGCCAAGAGACCCAGTACTTC.

V is TRBV4-1 and J is TRBJ1-2; 7 bases agree with TRBD1. Trimming at V came to 4 bases and at J to 7 bases, leaving 24 bases not matched to a gene. Germline V lookup: CDR1 MGHRA, CDR2 YSYEKL. CDR3 size: 19 residues. CDR3 amino acids: CASSLLQPGQLWTVGGYTF. DNA of the CDR3: TGCGCCAGCAGCCTTTTGCAGCCGGGACAGCTCTGGACCGTTGGTGGCTACACCTTC.

The V call is TRBV4-2, the J call TRBJ1-6, with D possibly TRBD1 on 5 matching bases. CDR1 and CDR2 (germline): LGHNA, YNFKEQ. The V end lost 6 bases, the J end lost 10 bases, and 10 bases lay between the germline ends. The CDR3 has 12 amino acids. DNA of the CDR3: TGTGCCAGCAGTCCAGGGAGGTCACCCCTCCACTTT. This encodes CASSPGRSPLHF.

The chain recombines TRBV5-1 with TRBJ1-3, with TRBD1 as a possible D gene (6 bases). Germline lookup yields CDR1 SGHRS and CDR2 YFSETQ. Trimming took 0 bases from V and 2 from J, leaving 12 bases between them. The CDR3 loop spans 16 amino acids. The CDR3 nucleotides are TGCGCCAGCAGCTTGGAAGGGGGAAGAACTGGAAACACCATATATTTT. Translation: CASSLEGGRTGNTIYF. Using reference TRBV5-1 and TRBJ1-3 for the parts outside the CDR3, the full variable domain is KAGVTQTPRYLIKTRGQQVTLSCSPISGHRSVSWYQQTPGQGLQFLFEYFSETQRNKGNFPGRFSGRQFSNSRSEMNVSTLELGDSALYLCASSLEGGRTGNTIYFGEGSWLTVV.

The rearrangement links TRBV5-6 to TRBJ1-6; 11 nucleotides match TRBD1. This CDR3 comprises 17 residues. The junction had 13 bases not matched to a gene; V was cut back by 4 bases and J by 10 bases. CDR1 is SGHDT, CDR2 YYEEEE, per germline. The CDR3 bases are TGTGCCAGCAGCCCCAGGACAGGGGGCGAGGCCGGGTCACCCCTCCACTTT. This encodes CASSPRTGGEAGSPLHF.

The gene calls are TRBV18 and TRBJ1-3; 9 bases agree with TRBD1. Unmatched junction bases numbered 8, after V lost 4 bases and J lost 4 bases. The CDR3 length is 16 residues. CDR1 and CDR2 from the germline V gene are KGHSH and LQKENI. CDR3 in DNA: TGTGCCAGCTCACGGACCCGAACAGGGGGCGGAAACACCATATATTTT. Residues: CASSRTRTGGGNTIYF.

This chain uses TRBV28 with TRBJ1-1; possibly TRBD1 for D (6 bases). The germline V gene encodes CDR1 MDHEN and CDR2 SYDVKM. The CDR3 length is 15 residues. The ends were cut back, 5 bases at V and 3 bases at J, with 16 bases in the middle. The CDR3 DNA reads TGTGCCAGCAGTGGGGGCCGGGGCAGAGACACTGAAGCTTTCTTT. Encoded protein: CASSGGRGRDTEAFF.

V is TRBV30 and J is TRBJ1-5, with a tentative D call TRBD1 (5 bases). The CDR3 runs 17 residues. V was pared by 3 bases and J by 2 bases, with 20 bases between. CDR1 is GTSNPN, CDR2 SVGIG, per germline (reference sequence). The CDR3 protein is CAWSWGRANRGNQPQHF. In DNA, the CDR3 is TGTGCCTGGAGCTGGGGCAGGGCTAATCGTGGCAATCAGCCCCAGCATTTT.

This clone was recorded only once. The gene calls are TRBV6-2 or TRBV6-3 and TRBJ2-7; TRBD2 agrees at 10 bases. The CDR3 sequence is 15 residues long. Trimming cost V 6 bases and J 4 bases; bases outside gene matches: 9. Germline V gives CDR1 MNHEY, CDR2 SVGEGT. CDR3 bases: TGTGCCAGCAGCTCCCCGGGACTAGCGTTGTACGAGCAGTACTTC. This gives the protein CASSSPGLALYEQYF.

This chain uses TRBV2 with TRBJ1-5, with a tentative D call TRBD1 (6 bases). The CDR3 is 17 residues long. Per germline, CDR1 SNHLY and CDR2 FYNNEI. The ends were cut back, 6 bases at V and 0 bases at J, with 18 bases in the middle. The CDR3 DNA follows: TGTGCCAGCAGCAAAGGACAGTCGGGCTATAGCAATCAGCCCCAGCATTTT. Its translation: CASSKGQSGYSNQPQHF. The full variable domain, rest sourced from reference TRBV2 and TRBJ1-5, is EPEVTQTPSHQVTQMGQEVILRCVPISNHLYFYWYRQILGQKVEFLVSFYNNEISEKSEIFDDQFSVERPDGSNFTLKIRSTKLEDSAMYFCASSKGQSGYSNQPQHFGDGTRLSIL.

Turning to this clone: Distinct nucleotide sequences in the sample also encode this CDR3. The rearrangement joins TRBV5-1 to TRBJ1-1, with a weak D call TRBD1 (5 bases). V was cut by 0 bases and J by 5 bases, with 8 bases left in between. Per the germline V gene, CDR1 is SGHRS and CDR2 is YFSETQ. The CDR3 has 13 residues. The CDR3 is CASSLGGGTEAFF. Here the CDR3 DNA reads TGCGCCAGCAGCTTGGGCGGGGGAACTGAAGCTTTCTTT.

In the case of this clone: Within the sample, other DNA sequences also encode this same CDR3. This chain joins TRBV30 and TRBJ1-2; 8 bases line up with TRBD1. V was clipped by 2 bases and J by 2 bases; unmatched bases: 1. The CDR3 runs 13 residues. Germline CDR1 and CDR2: GTSNPN and SVGIG (reference sequence). CDR3 DNA: TGTGCCTGGAGTCGGACAGGGAACTATGGCTACACCTTC. Translating it yields CAWSRTGNYGYTF.

The chain joins TRBV2 to TRBJ2-5, with D possibly matching TRBD1 (6 bases). The CDR3 loop spans 11 amino acids. V shed 8 bases and J shed 4 bases, with 8 bases lying between them. Germline-derived CDR1 and CDR2 are SNHLY and FYNNEI. CDR3 sequence reads: CASLGAETQYF. CDR3 in DNA: TGTGCCAGCTTGGGGGCAGAGACCCAGTACTTC. The variable domain in full, completed from reference TRBV2 and TRBJ2-5, reads EPEVTQTPSHQVTQMGQEVILRCVPISNHLYFYWYRQILGQKVEFLVSFYNNEISEKSEIFDDQFSVERPDGSNFTLKIRSTKLEDSAMYFCASLGAETQYFGPGTRLLVL.

This chain uses TRBV5-4 with TRBJ1-2, with 7 bases matching TRBD1. J was trimmed by 4 bases and V by 0 bases; bases with no gene match: 3. Germline-derived CDR1 and CDR2 are SGHNT and YYREEE (reference sequence). This CDR3 region has 14 residues. DNA of the CDR3: TGTGCCAGCAGCTTGGGACAGGGTGCCTATGGCTACACCTTC. This sequence encodes CASSLGQGAYGYTF.

The V and J genes are TRBV11-1 and TRBJ2-7, with TRBD2 matching 8 bases. The germline CDR1 and CDR2 sequences are SGHAT and FQDESV (reference sequence). V shed 3 bases, J shed 0 bases, and the junction held 4 bases outside the gene matches. The CDR3 length is 15 residues. CDR3 sequence: CASSFVTSGSYEQYF. CDR3 in DNA: TGTGCCAGCAGCTTCGTTACTAGCGGCTCCTACGAGCAGTACTTC.

This chain links TRBV27 with TRBJ1-5, with D perhaps matching TRBD1 (6 bases). Germline loops: CDR1 MNHEY, CDR2 SMNVEV (reference sequence). Trimming pared 4 bases from V and 3 bases from J, leaving 22 bases between. The CDR3 contains 18 residues. CDR3 sequence (DNA): TGTGCCAGCAGTTACACAGGGTCTTTGTGGGGAAACAATCAGCCCCAGCATTTT. As protein: CASSYTGSLWGNNQPQHF.

The DNA for the CDR3 is TGTGCCAGCAGCTTAGGAGGGGGAGGGCCTTACGAGCAGTACTTC. Translation: CASSLGGGGPYEQYF. This chain links TRBV7-6 with TRBJ2-7, with D maybe TRBD2 (7 bases). The CDR3 is 15 amino acids. Trimming shortened V by 1 base and J by 4 bases, and 14 bases separated the two germline ends. Germline V gene data show CDR1 as SGHVS and CDR2 as FNYEAQ.

The chain carries TRBV3-1 (or the pseudogene TRBV3-2) and TRBJ1-6; 10 bases map to TRBD1. This CDR3 region has 18 residues. V gave up 4 bases and J gave up 6 bases; unmatched junction bases: 12. CDR1 and CDR2 (germline): LGHDT, YNNKEL (reference sequence). The CDR3 reads CASSPRIQGQGSNSPLHF. CDR3 sequence (DNA): TGTGCCAGCAGCCCCCGCATACAGGGACAGGGGAGTAATTCACCCCTCCACTTT.

The chain uses TRBV9 and TRBJ2-5, with 12 bases identical to TRBD2. CDR1 and CDR2 (germline): SGDLS, YYNGEE. V lost 0 bases to trimming and J lost 4 bases; unmatched junction nucleotides: 7. This CDR3 contains 17 residues. The CDR3 sequence is CASSVASGRAALETQYF. CDR3 sequence (DNA): TGTGCCAGCAGCGTAGCTAGCGGGAGGGCCGCGCTAGAGACCCAGTACTTC.

The rearrangement links TRBV5-1 to TRBJ2-1; 7 bases agree with TRBD2. Germline-derived CDR1 and CDR2 are SGHRS and YFSETQ. The CDR3 is 14 amino acids. The ends lost 6 bases at V and 8 bases at J; junction bases unmatched: 11. For the CDR3, the DNA is TGCGCCAGCACCCAAGCGGGGAGGTTTGATGAGCAGTTCTTC. Protein: CASTQAGRFDEQFF.